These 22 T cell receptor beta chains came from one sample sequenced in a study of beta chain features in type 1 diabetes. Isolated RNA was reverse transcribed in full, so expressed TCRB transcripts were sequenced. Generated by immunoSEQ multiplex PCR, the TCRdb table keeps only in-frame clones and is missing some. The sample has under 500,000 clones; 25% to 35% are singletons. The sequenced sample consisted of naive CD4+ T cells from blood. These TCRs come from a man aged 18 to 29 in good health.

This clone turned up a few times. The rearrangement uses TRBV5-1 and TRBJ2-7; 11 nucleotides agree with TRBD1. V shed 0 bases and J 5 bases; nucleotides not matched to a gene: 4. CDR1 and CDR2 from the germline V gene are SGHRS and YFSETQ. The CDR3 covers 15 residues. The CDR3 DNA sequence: TGCGCCAGCAGCTTGGTACGGACAGGGGGCAACGAGCAGTACTTC. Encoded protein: CASSLVRTGGNEQYF. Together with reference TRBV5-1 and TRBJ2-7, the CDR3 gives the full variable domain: KAGVTQTPRYLIKTRGQQVTLSCSPISGHRSVSWYQQTPGQGLQFLFEYFSETQRNKGNFPGRFSGRQFSNSRSEMNVSTLELGDSALYLCASSLVRTGGNEQYFGPGTRLTVT.

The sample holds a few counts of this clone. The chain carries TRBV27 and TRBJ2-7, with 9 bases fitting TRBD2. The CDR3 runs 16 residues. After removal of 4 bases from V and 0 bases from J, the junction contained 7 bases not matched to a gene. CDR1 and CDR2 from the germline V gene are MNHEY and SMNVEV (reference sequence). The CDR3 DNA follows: TGTGCCAGCAGTTCCCCACTAGCGGGCAACTCCTACGAGCAGTACTTC. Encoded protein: CASSSPLAGNSYEQYF.

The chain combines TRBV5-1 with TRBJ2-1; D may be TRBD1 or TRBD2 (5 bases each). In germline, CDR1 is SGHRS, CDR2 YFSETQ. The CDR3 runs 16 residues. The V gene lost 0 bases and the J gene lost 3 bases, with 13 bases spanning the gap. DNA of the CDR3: TGCGCCAGCAGCTTGGAGGGGAGTAGGAGCTACAATGAGCAGTTCTTC. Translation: CASSLEGSRSYNEQFF. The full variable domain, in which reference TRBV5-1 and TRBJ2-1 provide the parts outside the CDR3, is KAGVTQTPRYLIKTRGQQVTLSCSPISGHRSVSWYQQTPGQGLQFLFEYFSETQRNKGNFPGRFSGRQFSNSRSEMNVSTLELGDSALYLCASSLEGSRSYNEQFFGPGTRLTVL.

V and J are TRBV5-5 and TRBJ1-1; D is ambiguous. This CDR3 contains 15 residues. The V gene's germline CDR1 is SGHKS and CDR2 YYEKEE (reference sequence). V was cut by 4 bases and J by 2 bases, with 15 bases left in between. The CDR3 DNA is TGTGCCAGCAGCCACCTCCCCCATTACAACACTGAAGCTTTCTTT. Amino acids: CASSHLPHYNTEAFF.

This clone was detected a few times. The chain's CDR3 is CASSGPTLLGDEQFF. In DNA form, the CDR3 reads TGTGCCAGCAGCGGACCTACCCTCTTAGGGGATGAGCAGTTCTTC. The chain combines TRBV7-8 with TRBJ2-1; D might be TRBD1 (5 bases). Per germline, CDR1 SGHVS and CDR2 FQNEAQ. With 5 bases removed from V and 8 bases from J, the gap between germline ends came to 19 bases. There are 15 residues in the CDR3.

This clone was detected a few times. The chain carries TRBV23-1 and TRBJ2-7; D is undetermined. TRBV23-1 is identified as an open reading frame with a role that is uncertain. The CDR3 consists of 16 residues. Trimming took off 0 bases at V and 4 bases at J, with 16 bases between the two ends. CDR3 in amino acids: CASSQSRQLDRYEQYF. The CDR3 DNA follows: TGCGCCAGCAGTCAATCTCGGCAGCTCGATCGTTACGAGCAGTACTTC.

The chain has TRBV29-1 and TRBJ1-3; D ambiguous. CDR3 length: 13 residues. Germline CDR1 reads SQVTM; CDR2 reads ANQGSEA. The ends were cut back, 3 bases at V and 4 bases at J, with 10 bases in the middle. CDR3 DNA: TGCAGCGTTGACTCGGCAGGCGGAAACACCATATATTTT. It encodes CSVDSAGGNTIYF.

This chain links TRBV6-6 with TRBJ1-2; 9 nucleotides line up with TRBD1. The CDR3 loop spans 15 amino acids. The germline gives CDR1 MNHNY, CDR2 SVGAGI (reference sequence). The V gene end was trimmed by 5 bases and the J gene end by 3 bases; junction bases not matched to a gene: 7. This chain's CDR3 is CASSGGQGHHYGYTF. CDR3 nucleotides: TGTGCCAGCAGTGGGGGACAGGGCCACCACTATGGCTACACCTTC.

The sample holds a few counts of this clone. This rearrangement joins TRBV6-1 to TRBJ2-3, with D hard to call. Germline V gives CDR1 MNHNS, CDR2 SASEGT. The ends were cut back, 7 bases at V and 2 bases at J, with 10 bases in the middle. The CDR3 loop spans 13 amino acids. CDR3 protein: CASTMTFTDTQYF. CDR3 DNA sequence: TGTGCCAGCACCATGACTTTCACAGATACGCAGTATTTT.

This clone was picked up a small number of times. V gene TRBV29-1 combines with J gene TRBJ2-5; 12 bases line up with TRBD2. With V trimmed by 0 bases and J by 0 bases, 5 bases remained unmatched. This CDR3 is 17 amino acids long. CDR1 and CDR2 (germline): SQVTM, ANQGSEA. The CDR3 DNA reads TGCAGCGTTGAAGATACCGGACTAGCGGGAAACCAAGAGACCCAGTACTTC. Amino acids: CSVEDTGLAGNQETQYF.

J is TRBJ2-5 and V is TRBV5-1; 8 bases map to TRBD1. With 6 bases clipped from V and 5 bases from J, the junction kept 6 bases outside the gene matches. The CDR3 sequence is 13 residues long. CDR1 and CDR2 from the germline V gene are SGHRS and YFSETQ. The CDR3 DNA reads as TGCGCCAGCACCCGGACAGGGTGGGAGACCCAGTACTTC. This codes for CASTRTGWETQYF.

CDR3 sequence reads: CAWTKQGVYEQYF. CDR3 sequence (DNA): TGTGCCTGGACAAAGCAGGGGGTCTACGAGCAGTACTTC. The chain recombines TRBV30 with TRBJ2-7; 7 nucleotides line up with TRBD1. The V and J ends lost 4 bases and 3 bases, in that order; junction bases with no gene match: 6. Germline V gene lookup returns CDR1 GTSNPN and CDR2 SVGIG (reference sequence). This CDR3 has 13 residues.

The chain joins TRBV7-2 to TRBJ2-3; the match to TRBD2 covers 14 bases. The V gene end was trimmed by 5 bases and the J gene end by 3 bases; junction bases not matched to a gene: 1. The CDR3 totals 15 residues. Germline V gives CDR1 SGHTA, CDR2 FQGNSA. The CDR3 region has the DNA TGTGCCAGCAGCCGGACTAGCGGGAGGACAGATACGCAGTATTTT. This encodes CASSRTSGRTDTQYF.

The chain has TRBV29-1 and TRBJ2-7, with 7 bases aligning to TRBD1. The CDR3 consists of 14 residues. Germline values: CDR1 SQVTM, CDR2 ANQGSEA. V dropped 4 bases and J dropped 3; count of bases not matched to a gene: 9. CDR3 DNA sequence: TGCAGCGTTGGACAGGGAGCTGATAACTACGAGCAGTACTTC. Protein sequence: CSVGQGADNYEQYF.

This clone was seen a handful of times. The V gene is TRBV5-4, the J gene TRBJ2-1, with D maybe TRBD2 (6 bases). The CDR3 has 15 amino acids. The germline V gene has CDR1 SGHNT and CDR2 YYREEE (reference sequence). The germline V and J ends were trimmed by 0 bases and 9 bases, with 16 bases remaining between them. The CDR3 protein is CASSLAAPGVGEQFF. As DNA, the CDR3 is TGTGCCAGCAGCTTGGCTGCTCCGGGGGTAGGTGAGCAGTTCTTC.

The CDR3 DNA reads as TGTGCCAGCAGCCTCCAGGGACCTCACCCGTTCTTC. Its protein is CASSLQGPHPFF. The chain combines TRBV7-2 with TRBJ2-1, with D perhaps TRBD1 or TRBD2 (5 bases each). CDR1 and CDR2 (germline): SGHTA, FQGNSA. The CDR3 spans 12 residues. V lost 5 bases and J 15 bases, leaving 17 bases between the germline ends.

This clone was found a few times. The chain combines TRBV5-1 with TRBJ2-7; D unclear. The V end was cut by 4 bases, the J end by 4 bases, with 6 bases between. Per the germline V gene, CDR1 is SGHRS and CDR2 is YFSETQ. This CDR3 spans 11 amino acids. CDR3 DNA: TGCGCCAGCAGCGTCGGGTACGAGCAGTACTTC. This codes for CASSVGYEQYF.

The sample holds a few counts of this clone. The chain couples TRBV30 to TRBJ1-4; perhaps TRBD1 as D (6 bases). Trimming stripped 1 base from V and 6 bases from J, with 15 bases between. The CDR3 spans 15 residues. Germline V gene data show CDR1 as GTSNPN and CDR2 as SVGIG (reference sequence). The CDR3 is CAWSGGTNSHEKLFF. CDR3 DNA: TGTGCCTGGAGTGGAGGGACAAATTCGCATGAAAAACTGTTTTTT.

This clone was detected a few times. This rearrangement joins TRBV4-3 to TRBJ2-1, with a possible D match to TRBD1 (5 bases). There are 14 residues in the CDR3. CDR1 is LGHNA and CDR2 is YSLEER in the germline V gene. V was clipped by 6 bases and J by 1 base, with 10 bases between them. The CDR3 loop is CASRQERSYNEQFF. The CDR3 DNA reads TGCGCCAGCAGACAGGAGAGGTCCTACAATGAGCAGTTCTTC.

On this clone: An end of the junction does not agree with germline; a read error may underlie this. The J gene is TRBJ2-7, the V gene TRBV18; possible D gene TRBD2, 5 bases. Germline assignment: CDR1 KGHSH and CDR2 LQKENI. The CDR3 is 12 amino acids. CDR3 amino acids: CASFTQADSPHF. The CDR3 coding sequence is TGTGCCAGCTTTACTCAAGCGGACTCCCCACACTTC. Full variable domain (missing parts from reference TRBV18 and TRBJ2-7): NAGVMQNPRHLVRRRGQEARLRCSPMKGHSHVYWYRQLPEEGLKFMVYLQKENIIDESGMPKERFSAEFPKEGPSILRIQQVVRGDSAAYFCASFTQADSPHFGPGTRLTVT.

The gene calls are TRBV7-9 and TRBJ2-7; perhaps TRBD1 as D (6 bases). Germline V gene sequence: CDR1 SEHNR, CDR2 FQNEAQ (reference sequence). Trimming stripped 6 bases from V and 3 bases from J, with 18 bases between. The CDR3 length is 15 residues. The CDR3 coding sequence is TGTGCCAGCAGTCTCCGGGACAACCCCTACTACGAGCAGTACTTC. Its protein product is CASSLRDNPYYEQYF.

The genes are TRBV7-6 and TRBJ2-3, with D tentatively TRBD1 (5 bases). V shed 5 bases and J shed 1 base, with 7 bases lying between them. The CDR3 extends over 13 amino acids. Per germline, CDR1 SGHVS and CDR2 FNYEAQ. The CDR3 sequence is CASSATGTDTQYF. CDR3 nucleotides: TGTGCCAGCAGCGCGACAGGCACAGATACGCAGTATTTT.